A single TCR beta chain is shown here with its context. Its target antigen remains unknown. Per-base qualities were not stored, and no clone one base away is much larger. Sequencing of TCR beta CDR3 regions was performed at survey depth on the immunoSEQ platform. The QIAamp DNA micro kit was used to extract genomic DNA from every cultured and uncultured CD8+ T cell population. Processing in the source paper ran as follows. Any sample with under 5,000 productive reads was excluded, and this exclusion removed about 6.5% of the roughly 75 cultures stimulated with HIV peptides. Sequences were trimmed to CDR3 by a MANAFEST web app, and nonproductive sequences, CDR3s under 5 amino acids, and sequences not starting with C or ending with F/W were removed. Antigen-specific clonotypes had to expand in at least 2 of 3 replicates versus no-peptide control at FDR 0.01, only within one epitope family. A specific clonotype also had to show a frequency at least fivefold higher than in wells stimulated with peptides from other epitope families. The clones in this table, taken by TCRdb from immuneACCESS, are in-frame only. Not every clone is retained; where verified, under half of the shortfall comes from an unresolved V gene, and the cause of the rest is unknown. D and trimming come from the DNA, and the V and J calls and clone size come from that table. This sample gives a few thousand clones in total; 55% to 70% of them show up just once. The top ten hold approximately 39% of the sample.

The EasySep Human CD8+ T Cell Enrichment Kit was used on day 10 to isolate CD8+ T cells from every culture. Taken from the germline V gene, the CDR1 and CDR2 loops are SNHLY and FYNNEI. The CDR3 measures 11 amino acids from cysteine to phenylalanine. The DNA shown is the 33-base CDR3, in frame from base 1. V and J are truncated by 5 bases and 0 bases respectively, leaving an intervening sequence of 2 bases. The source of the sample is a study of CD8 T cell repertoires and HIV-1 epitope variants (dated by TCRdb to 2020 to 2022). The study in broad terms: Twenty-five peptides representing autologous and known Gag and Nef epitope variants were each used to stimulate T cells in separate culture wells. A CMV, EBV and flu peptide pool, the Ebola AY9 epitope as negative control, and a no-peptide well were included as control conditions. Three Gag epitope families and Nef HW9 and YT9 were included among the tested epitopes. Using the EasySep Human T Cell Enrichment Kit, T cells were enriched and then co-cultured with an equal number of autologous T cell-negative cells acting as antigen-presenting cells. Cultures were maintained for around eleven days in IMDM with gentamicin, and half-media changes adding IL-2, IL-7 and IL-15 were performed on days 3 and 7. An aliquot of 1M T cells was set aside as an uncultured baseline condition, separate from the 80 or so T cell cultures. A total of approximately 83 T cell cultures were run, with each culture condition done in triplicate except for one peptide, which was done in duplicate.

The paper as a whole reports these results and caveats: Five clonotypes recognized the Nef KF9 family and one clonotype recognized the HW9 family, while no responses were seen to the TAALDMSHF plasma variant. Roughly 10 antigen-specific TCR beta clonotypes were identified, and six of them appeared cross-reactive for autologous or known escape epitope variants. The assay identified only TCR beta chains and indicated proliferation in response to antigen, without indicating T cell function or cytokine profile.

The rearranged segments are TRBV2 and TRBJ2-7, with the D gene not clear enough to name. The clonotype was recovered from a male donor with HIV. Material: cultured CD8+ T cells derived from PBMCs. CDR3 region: CASSPSYEQYF. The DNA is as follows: TGTGCCAGCAGTCCCTCCTACGAGCAGTACTTC.